This TCR beta chain was retrieved from a study of blood T cell repertoires in COVID-19. Looking at the study overall: Specimens from acute and convalescent COVID-19 originated in the United States, Italy and Spain.

The sample holds one count of this clone. Authors' processing steps: Using reference gene primer amplification, nucleated cell counts were estimated. Assay: immunoSEQ multiplex PCR; the TCRdb copy retains only in-frame clones and omits some. V, J and clone size were drawn from that table, and D and trimming were deduced from the DNA. The data contain around 330,000 clones, approximately 89% of them singletons. Recruits, aged about 18 to 90 years, lived in some 25 US areas. Cohort placement rested on clinical history that participants reported themselves. This TCR was sampled from a woman between 40 and 55 years old who had recovered from COVID-19. Sequencing input: PBMCs or T cells enriched from blood (not recorded which).

This CDR3 reads CASSPPQGYGYGYTF. The CDR3, as DNA: TGTGCCAGCAGTCCACCCCAGGGTTACGGCTATGGCTACACCTTC. This chain joins TRBV28 and TRBJ1-2, with D tentatively TRBD1 (5 bases). Germline CDR1 is MDHEN and CDR2 is SYDVKM. Trimming shortened V by 5 bases and J by 4 bases, and 17 bases separated the two germline ends. CDR3 length equals 15 residues.